The rows below give T cell receptor beta chains drawn from one sample of a study of cytomegalovirus exposure and HLA in healthy donors. Libraries were prepared by immunoSEQ multiplex PCR; TCRdb keeps only in-frame clonotypes and omits some of them. The sample lists tens of thousands of clones, 65% to 70% occurring once. Material for sequencing was PBMCs. The origin of the receptors is a male donor in good health and CMV-seropositive. Each CDR3 is given with its conserved first and last residue. The D gene is left open where the match is weak. Size tells how often a clone was seen (once, few, many) or the class of an expanded clone, and some rows leave it out.

j_call	clone_size	v_call	d_call	cdr3_aa	cdr3_nt
TRBJ2-4	.	TRBV5-1	.	CASSLQVAKNIQYF	TGCGCCAGCAGCTTGCAGGTAGCCAAAAACATTCAGTACTTC
TRBJ1-1	.	TRBV19	.	CASSIRQIDFTNTEAFF	TGTGCCAGTAGTATCCGACAGATTGACTTTACCAACACTGAAGCTTTCTTT
TRBJ1-2	.	TRBV5-1	TRBD1	CASSLGQGNYGYTF	TGCGCCAGCAGCTTGGGACAGGGCAACTATGGCTACACCTTC
TRBJ1-1	.	TRBV11-2	.	CASSTRTGLTEAFF	TGTGCCAGCAGTACCAGAACAGGGCTCACTGAAGCTTTCTTT
TRBJ2-3	.	TRBV6-5	.	CASRRSGISTDTQYF	TGTGCCAGCAGACGTAGCGGAATTAGCACAGATACGCAGTATTTT
TRBJ2-3	.	TRBV2	.	CASSEGLGSTDTQYF	TGTGCCAGCAGTGAAGGGCTAGGTAGCACAGATACGCAGTATTTT
TRBJ2-2	.	TRBV9	TRBD1	CASSVEPGTENTGELFF	TGTGCCAGCAGCGTCGAACCCGGGACAGAGAACACCGGGGAGCTGTTTTTT
TRBJ2-7	.	TRBV6-1	TRBD2	CASSVGREGSYEQYF	TGTGCCAGCAGTGTTGGCAGGGAGGGCTCCTACGAGCAGTACTTC
TRBJ2-3	few	TRBV2	TRBD2	CASRPTSGRARGTDTQYF	TGTGCCAGCAGACCAACTAGCGGGAGGGCGAGGGGCACAGATACGCAGTATTTT
TRBJ2-7	few	TRBV19	TRBD1	CASSFSGTVEQYF	TGTGCCAGTAGTTTCTCCGGGACAGTCGAGCAGTACTTC
TRBJ2-3	.	TRBV25-1	.	CASSLTPTDTQYF	TGTGCCAGCAGTCTAACTCCCACAGATACGCAGTATTTT
TRBJ1-1	.	TRBV2	.	CASSVSQGRIMQTEAFF	TGTGCCAGCAGTGTGTCGCAGGGGCGGATTATGCAGACTGAAGCTTTCTTT
TRBJ1-1	few	TRBV6-5	TRBD1	CASNKNQGARTEAFF	TGTGCCAGCAATAAGAACCAGGGGGCCCGCACTGAAGCTTTCTTT
TRBJ2-7	once	TRBV6-5	TRBD1	CASNLGGRNYEQYF	TGTGCCAGCAACTTAGGGGGCAGGAACTACGAGCAGTACTTC
TRBJ1-1	.	TRBV5-1	.	CASSQGNSMNTEAFF	TGCGCCAGCAGCCAGGGGAACAGCATGAACACTGAAGCTTTCTTT